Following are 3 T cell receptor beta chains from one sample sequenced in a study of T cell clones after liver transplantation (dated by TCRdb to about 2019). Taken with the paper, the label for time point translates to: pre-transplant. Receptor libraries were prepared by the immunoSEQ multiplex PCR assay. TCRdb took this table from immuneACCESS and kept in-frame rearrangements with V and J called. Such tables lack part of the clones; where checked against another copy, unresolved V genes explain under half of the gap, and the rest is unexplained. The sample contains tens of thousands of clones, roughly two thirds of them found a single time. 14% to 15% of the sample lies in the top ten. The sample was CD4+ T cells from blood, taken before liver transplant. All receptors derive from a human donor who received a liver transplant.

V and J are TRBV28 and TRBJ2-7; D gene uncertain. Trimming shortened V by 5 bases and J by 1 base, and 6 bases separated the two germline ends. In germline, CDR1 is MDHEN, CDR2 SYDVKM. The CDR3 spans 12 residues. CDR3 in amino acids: CASSPLSYEQYF. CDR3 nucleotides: TGTGCCAGCAGTCCGCTATCCTACGAGCAGTACTTC.

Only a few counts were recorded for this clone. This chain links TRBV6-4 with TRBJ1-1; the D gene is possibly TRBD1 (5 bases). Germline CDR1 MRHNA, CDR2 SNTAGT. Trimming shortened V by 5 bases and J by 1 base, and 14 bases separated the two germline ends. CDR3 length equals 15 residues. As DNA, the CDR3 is TGTGCCAGCAGTCCCTCGGAGGGGCGGAACACTGAAGCTTTCTTT. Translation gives CASSPSEGRNTEAFF.

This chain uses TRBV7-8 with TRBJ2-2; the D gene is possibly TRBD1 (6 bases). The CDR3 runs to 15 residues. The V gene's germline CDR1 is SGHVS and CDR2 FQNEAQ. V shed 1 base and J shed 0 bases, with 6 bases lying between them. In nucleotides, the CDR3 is TGTGCCAGCAGCTTAGACAGGGCGAACACCGGGGAGCTGTTTTTT. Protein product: CASSLDRANTGELFF.